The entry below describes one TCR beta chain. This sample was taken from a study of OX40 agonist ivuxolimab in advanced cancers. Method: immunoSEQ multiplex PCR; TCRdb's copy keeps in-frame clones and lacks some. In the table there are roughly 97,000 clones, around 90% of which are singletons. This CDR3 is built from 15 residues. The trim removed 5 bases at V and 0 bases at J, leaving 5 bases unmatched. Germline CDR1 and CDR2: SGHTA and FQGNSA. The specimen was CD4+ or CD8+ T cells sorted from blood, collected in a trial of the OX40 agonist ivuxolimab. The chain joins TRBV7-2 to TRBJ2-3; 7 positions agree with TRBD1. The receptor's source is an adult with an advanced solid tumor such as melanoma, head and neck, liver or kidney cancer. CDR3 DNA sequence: TGTGCCAGCAGCCGACAGGGCGTAAGCACAGATACGCAGTATTTT. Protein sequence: CASSRQGVSTDTQYF.